Detailed here is one T cell receptor (beta chain). Its antigen target is currently unknown. No quality values exist for individual bases; no much larger clone is one base distant. This record comes from a study of blood T cells in healthy people across ages (dated by TCRdb to about 2015). About the study as a whole: Template switching captured roughly one uniquely barcoded TCR beta cDNA molecule per two T cells in model experiments. To track age-related changes in TCR beta repertoire diversity, the study relied on deep sequencing normalized with unique cDNA molecular identifiers. The donors were split into four age groups: young (average around 17 years), middle-aged (over 35), aged (roughly 65) and long-lived (about 74). To avoid experimental bias, donors of different ages were randomly spread across the sequencing lanes. For two donors (one aged 18 to 30 and one aged 80 or older), the study analyzed two additional independent replicas of 1 million unique cDNA reads from the same blood draw. What the study reported, not specific to this receptor: Bulk unsorted PBMC profiling prevented conclusive comparison of naive and antigen-experienced compartments. Observed TCR beta diversity per million T cells fell roughly linearly with age, and a significant reduction was already apparent by age roughly 40. Total diversity estimates from one million sequenced T cells were considered lower bounds and underestimates. The long-lived group showed more naive CD4+ T cells, fewer expanded clones and increased TCR diversity than the aged group, suggesting age selection. Because the CMV infection status of the donors was unknown, age-related changes in expanded clonotypes may potentially have been confounded. There was a strong correlation between observed TCR beta diversity and the percentage of naive T cells measured by flow cytometry.

Donors were a few dozen systemically healthy Caucasian individuals from Russia aged roughly 6 to 100 years. Each donor gave 9 to 10 milliliters of peripheral blood, collected into EDTA-treated Vacutainer tubes. Ficoll-Paque density-gradient centrifugation was used to isolate PBMCs, with at least 6.5 million per sample. Total RNA, at least 6 micrograms per sample, was extracted from PBMCs with Trizol reagent. Naive CD45RAhigh/CD27high T cell percentages were measured by flow cytometry on a PBMC aliquot from every donor. The germline V and J ends show losses of 6 bases and 6 bases respectively, and no gene match explains 13 bases of the junction. The CDR3 measures 15 amino acids from cysteine to phenylalanine. Only the CDR3 DNA is retained, 45 bases long and in frame from the first base. Reading the germline V gene gives CDR1 SNHLY and CDR2 FYNNEI. To prepare the library, 5' RACE was applied. TCRdb names Illumina HiSeq 2500 as the instrument used. A second PCR of roughly 7 to 11 cycles was performed with a sample-barcoded 5' primer and a J-beta primer mix. A template-switch 5' adaptor carrying 12 random nucleotides introduced a unique molecular identifier onto each TCR beta cDNA molecule. Each sample yielded at least 3 million CDR3-containing paired-end reads. First-strand cDNA synthesis was performed from all RNA using the Mint cDNA synthesis kit, with priming by a TRBC-specific oligonucleotide. Following uracil-DNA glycosylase treatment, all cDNA underwent a first 18-cycle PCR with the universal primers M1SS and BC2_uni_R. The original methods were these. Normalization of each sample was performed by random selection of 1 million high-quality reads, each carrying a distinct molecular identifier. Reads sharing molecular identifiers were discarded rather than binned into consensus sequences. MiTCR, set to a Q25 quality threshold and the strictest error-elimination algorithm, was used for CDR3 identification, clonotype clustering and error correction. Lower-bound total TCR beta diversity was estimated with a nonparametric unseen species model using Euler transformation. Starting from the raw public reads, TCRdb applied fastp trimming at Q25, assembled clones with MiXCR and retained in-frame beta chains. Every entry covers one CDR3 protein and lists the most common genes and DNA from its rows. These V and J calls are TCRdb output, not the study's own analysis. The sample includes roughly 1.5 million distinct CDR3 sequences, with 35% to 45% observed a single time. The biggest ten clones account for approximately 4% of the sample.

This TCR derives from a woman aged 18-29 years in good health. This chain joins TRBV2 to TRBJ1-1, with 7 bases matching TRBD1. The material sequenced was blood. The CDR3 protein is CASSGFDRVVPEAFF. The DNA is as follows: TGTGCCAGCAGCGGCTTCGACAGGGTCGTCCCTGAAGCTTTCTTT.